This TCR beta chain emerged from a study of tumor-infiltrating lymphocytes in localized non-small cell lung cancer (dated by TCRdb to about 2021). Looking at the study overall: The cohort included patients whose samples were collected after neoadjuvant chemotherapy, as well as both smokers and never-smokers and several histologies. Each patient provided resected tumor tissue plus uninvolved lung tissue from the same patient, with the uninvolved lung tissue described as non-adjacent to the tumor. The same patients underwent several integrated assays, with TCR sequencing performed together with flow cytometry, multiplex immunofluorescence, RNA-seq, exome sequencing and proteomics. The overall ICON cohort was composed of approximately 150 surgical patients with localized non-small cell lung cancer whose tumors were resected. For under 60 patients, immunoSEQ T-cell fraction was compared between paired tumor and uninvolved lung.

The T-cell fraction in tumor and uninvolved lung tissue was obtained from TCR sequencing using the immunoSEQ assay. Regarding the original processing steps: To analyze survival, patients were divided into a high T-cell fraction group (upper tertile) and a low T-cell fraction group (lower two tertiles), and the two groups were compared using a log-rank test. A signed-rank test was used to check for differences in T-cell fraction between paired tumor and uninvolved lung. The table comes from immuneACCESS by way of TCRdb, which keeps in-frame sequences with V and J called. Part of the clones is missing from these tables; in studies checked, under half for an unresolved V gene and the rest for unknown reasons. V and J calls and clone size follow that table, whereas D and trimming were derived from the DNA. Present in this sample are around 9,500 clones, around 80% of which were seen just once. Jointly, the top ten make up roughly 10% of the sample.

At the junction V is shortened by 5 bases and J by 1 base, with 8 bases in between. CDR1 and CDR2 were assigned from the germline V gene as MNHNS and SASEGT. The CDR3, cysteine through phenylalanine, is 13 amino acids long. The DNA shown is the 39-base CDR3, in frame from base 1. As to this clone: Its antigen is currently not known. Within one base of it there is no much larger clone, and no base qualities were kept.

ICON enrollment began in 2016, and the last patient was enrolled in 2018. A subcohort of under 90 patients provided fresh tumor and matched uninvolved tissue for in-depth immune analyses, with TCR sequencing among those analyses. No cell sorting was done, and TCR sequencing was instead run on DNA isolated from bulk tissue. General findings and caveats noted by the study authors: TCRbeta sequencing supported higher T cell infiltration in tumors than in uninvolved lung tissue, consistent with immunofluorescence CD3 counts. No association of tumor T-cell fraction from TCR sequencing with recurrence-free survival was found (p = 0.61). Different pieces of the same tissue were used for different assays, so technical variation could not be separated from intratumor heterogeneity. Because assay coverage varied across patients depending on available tissue quantity, TCR sequencing was performed for only a subset of the cohort. The TCR-derived T-cell fraction showed no difference between the flow cytometry-defined immunotypes IM1 (good prognosis) and IM2 (poor prognosis).

Sequenced material: lung tumor tissue. This TCR derives from a human donor with non-small cell lung cancer. The chain joins TRBV6-1 to TRBJ1-1; a weak D assignment points to TRBD1 (5 bases agree). The DNA is as follows: TGTGCCAGCAGTTGGGGCGGGAACACTGAAGCTTTCTTT. This yields the protein CASSWGGNTEAFF.